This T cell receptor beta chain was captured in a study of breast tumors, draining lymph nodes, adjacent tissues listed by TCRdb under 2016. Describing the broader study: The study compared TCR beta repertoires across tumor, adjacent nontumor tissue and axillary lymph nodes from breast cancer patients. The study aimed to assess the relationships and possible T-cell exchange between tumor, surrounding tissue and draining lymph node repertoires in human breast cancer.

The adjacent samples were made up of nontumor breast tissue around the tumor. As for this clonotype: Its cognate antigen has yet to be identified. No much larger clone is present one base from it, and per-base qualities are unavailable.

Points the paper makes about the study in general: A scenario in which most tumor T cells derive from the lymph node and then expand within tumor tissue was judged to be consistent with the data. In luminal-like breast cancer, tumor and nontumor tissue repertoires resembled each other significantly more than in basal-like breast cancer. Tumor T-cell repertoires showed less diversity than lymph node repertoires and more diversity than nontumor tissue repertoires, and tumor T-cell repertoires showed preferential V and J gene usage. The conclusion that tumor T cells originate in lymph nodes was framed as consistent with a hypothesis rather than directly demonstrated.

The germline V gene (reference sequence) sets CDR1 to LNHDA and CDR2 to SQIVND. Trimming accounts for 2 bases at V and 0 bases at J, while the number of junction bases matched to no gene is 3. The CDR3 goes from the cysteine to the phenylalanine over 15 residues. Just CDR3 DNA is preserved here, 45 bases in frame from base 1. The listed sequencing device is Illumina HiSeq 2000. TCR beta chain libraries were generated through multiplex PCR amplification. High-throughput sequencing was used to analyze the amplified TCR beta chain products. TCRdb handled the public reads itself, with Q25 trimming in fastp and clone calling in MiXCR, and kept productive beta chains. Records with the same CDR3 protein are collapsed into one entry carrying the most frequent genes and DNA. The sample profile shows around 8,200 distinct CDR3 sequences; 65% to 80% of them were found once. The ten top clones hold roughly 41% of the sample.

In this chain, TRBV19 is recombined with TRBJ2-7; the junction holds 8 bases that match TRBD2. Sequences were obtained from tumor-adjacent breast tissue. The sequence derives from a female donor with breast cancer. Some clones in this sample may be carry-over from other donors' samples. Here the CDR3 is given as CASSIRGGSSYEQYF. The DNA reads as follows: TGTGCCAGTAGTATACGGGGGGGGAGCTCCTACGAGCAGTACTTC. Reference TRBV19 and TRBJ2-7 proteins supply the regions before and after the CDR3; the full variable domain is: DGGITQSPKYLFRKEGQNVTLSCEQNLNHDAMYWYRQDPGQGLRLIYYSQIVNDFQKGDIAEGYSVSREKKESFPLTVTSAQKNPTAFYLCASSIRGGSSYEQYFGPGTRLTVT.